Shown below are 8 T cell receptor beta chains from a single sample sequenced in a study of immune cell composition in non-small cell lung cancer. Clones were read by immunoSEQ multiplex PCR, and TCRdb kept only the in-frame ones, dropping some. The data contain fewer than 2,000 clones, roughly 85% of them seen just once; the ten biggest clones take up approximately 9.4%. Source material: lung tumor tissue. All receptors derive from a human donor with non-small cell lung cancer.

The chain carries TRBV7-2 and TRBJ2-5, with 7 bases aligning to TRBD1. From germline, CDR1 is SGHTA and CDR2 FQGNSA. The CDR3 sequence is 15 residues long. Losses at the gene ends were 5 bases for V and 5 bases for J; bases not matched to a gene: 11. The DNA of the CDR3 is TGTGCCAGCAGCCCGGAGGACAGGACCTGGGAGACCCAGTACTTC. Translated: CASSPEDRTWETQYF.

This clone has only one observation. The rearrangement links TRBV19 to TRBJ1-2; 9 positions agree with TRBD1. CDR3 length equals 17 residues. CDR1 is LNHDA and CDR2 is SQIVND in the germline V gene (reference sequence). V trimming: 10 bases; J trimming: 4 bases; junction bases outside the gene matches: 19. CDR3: CATARTGGELSPYGYTF. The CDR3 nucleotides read TGTGCCACGGCACGTACAGGGGGCGAATTATCCCCCTATGGCTACACCTTC.

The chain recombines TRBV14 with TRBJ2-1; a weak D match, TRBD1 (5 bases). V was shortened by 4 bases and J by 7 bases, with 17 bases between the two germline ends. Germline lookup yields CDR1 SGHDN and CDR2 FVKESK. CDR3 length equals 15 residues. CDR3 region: CASSPGRSRWNEQFF. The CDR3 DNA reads TGTGCCAGCAGCCCAGGGCGGAGCCGGTGGAATGAGCAGTTCTTC. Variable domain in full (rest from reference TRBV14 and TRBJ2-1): EAGVTQFPSHSVIEKGQTVTLRCDPISGHDNLYWYRRVMGKEIKFLLHFVKESKQDESGMPNNRFLAERTGGTYSTLKVQPAELEDSGVYFCASSPGRSRWNEQFFGPGTRLTVL.

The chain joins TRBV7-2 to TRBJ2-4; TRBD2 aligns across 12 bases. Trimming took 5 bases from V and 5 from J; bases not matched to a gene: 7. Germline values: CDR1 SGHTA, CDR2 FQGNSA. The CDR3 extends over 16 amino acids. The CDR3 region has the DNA TGTGCCAGCAGCCTACTAGCGGGAGGTGGACAAAACATTCAGTACTTC. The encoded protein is CASSLLAGGGQNIQYF.

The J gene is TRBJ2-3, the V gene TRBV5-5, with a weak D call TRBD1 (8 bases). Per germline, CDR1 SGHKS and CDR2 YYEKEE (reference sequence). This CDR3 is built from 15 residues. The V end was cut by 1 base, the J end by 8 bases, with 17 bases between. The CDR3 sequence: CASSLTGGVGGTQYF. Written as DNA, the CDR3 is TGTGCCAGCAGCTTGACAGGGGGGGTCGGAGGTACGCAGTATTTT.

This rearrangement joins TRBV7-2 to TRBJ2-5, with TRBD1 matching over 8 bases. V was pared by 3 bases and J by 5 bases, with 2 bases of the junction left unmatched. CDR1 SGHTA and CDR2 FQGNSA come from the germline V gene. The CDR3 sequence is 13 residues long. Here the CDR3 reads CASSLGQVETQYF. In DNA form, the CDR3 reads TGTGCCAGCAGCTTGGGACAGGTGGAGACCCAGTACTTC.

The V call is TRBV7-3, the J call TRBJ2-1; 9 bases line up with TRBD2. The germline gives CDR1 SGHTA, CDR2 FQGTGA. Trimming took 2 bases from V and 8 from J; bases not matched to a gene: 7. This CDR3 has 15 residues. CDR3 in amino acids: CASSLFPSGTYEQFF. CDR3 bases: TGTGCCAGCAGCTTATTCCCTAGCGGGACTTATGAGCAGTTCTTC.

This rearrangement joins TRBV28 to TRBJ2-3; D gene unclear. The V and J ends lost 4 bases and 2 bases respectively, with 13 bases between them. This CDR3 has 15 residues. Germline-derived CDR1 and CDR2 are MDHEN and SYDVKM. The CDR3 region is CASSSPPEHTDTQYF. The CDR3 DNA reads TGTGCCAGCAGTTCCCCTCCCGAACACACAGATACGCAGTATTTT.